The 18 T cell receptor beta chains given below trace back to one sample, sequenced in a study of blood T cell repertoires in COVID-19. Assay used: immunoSEQ multiplex PCR; TCRdb lists only in-frame clones, some missing. The sample carries a few hundred thousand clones, 70% to 90% recorded once. Sequencing used PBMCs or T cells enriched from blood (not recorded which). The receptor source for this set is a woman between 50 and 59 years old who had recovered from COVID-19.

The gene calls are TRBV5-1 and TRBJ2-7, with 7 bases that match TRBD1. This CDR3 has 13 residues. In germline, CDR1 is SGHRS, CDR2 YFSETQ. The J segment lost 5 bases and the V segment lost 1 base, leaving 3 bases of the junction unmatched. The CDR3 reads CASSLKGGDEQYF. CDR3 nucleotide sequence: TGCGCCAGCAGCTTGAAAGGGGGCGACGAGCAGTACTTC.

The CDR3 nucleotides read TGTGCCAGCAGACCGACAGGGGGCTATGGCTACACCTTC. As protein: CASRPTGGYGYTF. The chain has TRBV27 and TRBJ1-2; 9 nucleotides agree with TRBD1. The length of the CDR3 is 13 residues. Germline V gene data show CDR1 as MNHEY and CDR2 as SMNVEV (reference sequence). V lost 6 bases to trimming and J lost 4 bases; unmatched junction nucleotides: 3.

The rearrangement uses TRBV5-1 and TRBJ2-5; no definite D call. The CDR3 is 12 amino acids. The germline V gene has CDR1 SGHRS and CDR2 YFSETQ. The V gene lost 4 bases and the J gene lost 5 bases, with 9 bases spanning the gap. The CDR3 nucleotides are TGCGCCAGCAGCCGCGGAAGGGAGACCCAGTACTTC. Translated, it gives CASSRGRETQYF. Full variable domain (remainder filled in from reference TRBV5-1 and TRBJ2-5): KAGVTQTPRYLIKTRGQQVTLSCSPISGHRSVSWYQQTPGQGLQFLFEYFSETQRNKGNFPGRFSGRQFSNSRSEMNVSTLELGDSALYLCASSRGRETQYFGPGTRLLVL.

For the CDR3, the DNA is TGCAGCGTTAAACGTCGGGGATATAGTGAAAAACTGTTTTTT. Encoded protein: CSVKRRGYSEKLFF. The chain carries TRBV29-1 and TRBJ1-4; no definite D call. V lost 5 bases, J lost 7 bases, and 17 bases lay in between. This CDR3 region has 14 residues. Germline V gives CDR1 SQVTM, CDR2 ANQGSEA.

J is TRBJ1-2 and V is TRBV6-2 or TRBV6-3; a weak D match, TRBD1 (6 bases). The CDR3 covers 17 residues. Germline CDR1 is MNHEY and CDR2 is SVGEGT. Trimming pared 6 bases from V and 1 base from J, leaving 21 bases between. The CDR3 bases are TGTGCCAGCAGCCCTAACAGGGTATGGGGCCTTAACTATGGCTACACCTTC. It encodes CASSPNRVWGLNYGYTF.

The V gene is TRBV19, the J gene TRBJ2-7, with TRBD2 identical over 13 bases. V lost 8 bases and J lost 0; bases outside the gene matches: 16. The CDR3 extends over 19 amino acids. The germline CDR1 and CDR2 sequences are LNHDA and SQIVND (reference sequence). The CDR3, as DNA: TGTGCCAGTCGAGGACTCGGACTAGCGGGAGAATCAACCTCCTACGAGCAGTACTTC. This sequence encodes CASRGLGLAGESTSYEQYF.

The chain joins TRBV10-3 to TRBJ2-2; D is unclear. The V end lost 10 bases, the J end lost 2 bases, and 5 bases lay between the germline ends. Germline-derived CDR1 and CDR2 are ENHRY and SYGVKD. CDR3 length equals 11 residues. CDR3 residues: CASANTGELFF. In DNA form, the CDR3 reads TGTGCCAGCGCTAACACCGGGGAGCTGTTTTTT.

The chain employs TRBV29-1 and TRBJ2-2; 7 positions match TRBD1. Germline CDR1 is SQVTM and CDR2 is ANQGSEA. The CDR3 sequence is 10 residues long. V dropped 7 bases and J dropped 8; count of bases not matched to a gene: 1. CDR3 amino acids: CSGRGGELFF. CDR3 DNA sequence: TGCAGCGGCAGGGGGGGGGAGCTGTTTTTT.

The chain couples TRBV11-1 to TRBJ2-7; D unresolved. This CDR3 has 14 amino acids. Trimming removed 3 bases at V and 3 bases at J, with 12 bases between. Germline lookup yields CDR1 SGHAT and CDR2 FQDESV (reference sequence). The CDR3 DNA is TGTGCCAGCAGCTTTTGGCAGGAAAACTACGAGCAGTACTTC. This sequence encodes CASSFWQENYEQYF.

In its sample, this clone was seen once. V gene TRBV28 combines with J gene TRBJ2-7; TRBD1 aligns across 8 bases. CDR1 and CDR2 (germline): MDHEN, SYDVKM. With 5 bases clipped from V and 2 bases from J, the junction kept 5 bases outside the gene matches. This CDR3 is 14 amino acids long. CDR3 sequence: CASSGVGQAYEQYF. CDR3 bases: TGTGCCAGCAGTGGAGTGGGACAGGCCTACGAGCAGTACTTC.

This sequence joins TRBV7-9 and TRBJ2-2; TRBD1 matches 9 bases. CDR1 SEHNR and CDR2 FQNEAQ come from the germline V gene (reference sequence). J was trimmed by 5 bases and V by 5 bases; bases with no gene match: 9. The CDR3 runs to 16 residues. This CDR3 is CASSPNYRGLTGELFF. The CDR3 nucleotides read TGTGCCAGCAGCCCAAATTACAGGGGGCTTACCGGGGAGCTGTTTTTT.

The gene calls are TRBV27 and TRBJ1-6, with 7 bases lining up with TRBD1. The CDR3 loop spans 14 amino acids. Germline V CDR1 and CDR2: MNHEY, SMNVEV (reference sequence). Germline trimming cut 3 bases from V and 9 bases from J; bases unmatched to any gene: 5. The DNA of the CDR3 is TGTGCCAGCAGTTTTGGGACAGACCCTTCACCCCTCCACTTT. Protein product: CASSFGTDPSPLHF.

The chain combines TRBV28 with TRBJ1-5; D is unresolved. The CDR3 covers 15 residues. The germline V gene has CDR1 MDHEN and CDR2 SYDVKM. The germline V and J ends were trimmed by 6 bases and 3 bases, with 15 bases remaining between them. CDR3: CASSPRHGFNQPQHF. The CDR3 nucleotides read TGTGCCAGCAGCCCACGGCACGGGTTCAATCAGCCCCAGCATTTT.

This chain's CDR3 is CASSQVSPRKKPPDTQYF. CDR3 coding DNA: TGCGCCAGCAGCCAAGTTAGCCCCCGGAAAAAACCGCCAGATACGCAGTATTTT. The rearrangement joins TRBV4-1 to TRBJ2-3; no reliable D call. V shed 1 base and J shed 4 bases, with 21 bases lying between them. Germline loops: CDR1 MGHRA, CDR2 YSYEKL. The CDR3 has 18 residues.

The sample holds a few counts of this clone. This rearrangement joins TRBV2 to TRBJ1-2; the match to TRBD1 covers 9 bases. Looked up from germline, CDR1 is SNHLY and CDR2 is FYNNEI. The CDR3 totals 14 residues. V lost 5 bases, J lost 8 bases, and 9 bases stayed unmatched. This CDR3 is CASSTHGTGFGYTF. CDR3 nucleotide sequence: TGTGCCAGCAGTACTCACGGGACAGGGTTCGGCTACACCTTC.

The gene calls are TRBV5-1 and TRBJ2-6; D remains ambiguous. The V end was cut by 1 base, the J end by 4 bases, with 9 bases between. The CDR3 contains 15 residues. Germline assignment: CDR1 SGHRS and CDR2 YFSETQ. CDR3 protein: CASSLSGLGANVLTF. CDR3 nucleotide sequence: TGCGCCAGCAGCTTGTCGGGTTTGGGGGCCAACGTCCTGACTTTC.

This chain uses TRBV5-1 with TRBJ2-7; D perhaps matches TRBD1 (6 bases). Trimming removed 4 bases at V and 2 bases at J, with 16 bases between. This CDR3 comprises 15 residues. Germline lookup yields CDR1 SGHRS and CDR2 YFSETQ. The CDR3 region is CASSPGTGSTYEQYF. CDR3 nucleotides: TGCGCCAGCAGCCCAGGAACAGGGTCCACCTACGAGCAGTACTTC.

This chain connects TRBV5-1 to TRBJ2-5; D remains ambiguous. Germline lookup yields CDR1 SGHRS and CDR2 YFSETQ. This CDR3 spans 14 amino acids. Trimming removed 1 base at V and 2 bases at J, with 9 bases between. The CDR3 is CASSLSAGQETQYF. CDR3 sequence (DNA): TGCGCCAGCAGCTTGTCGGCAGGACAAGAGACCCAGTACTTC.